Following are 16 T cell receptor beta chains from one sample sequenced in a study of regulatory T cells in long-lasting Graves disease. Library construction for TCR beta used iRepertoire HTBI primers and Arm-PCR of CDR3 regions. TCRdb redid the calling of the multiplex PCR reads with MiXCR, one entry per CDR3 protein. Among 420,000 or so distinct CDR3 sequences listed, about 17% were seen once. As for time point: newly diagnosed GD, antithyroid drugs for less than 3 months. Construction of the TCR library relied on RNA isolated from PBMCs. These records were also assigned to another study, of T cells in Graves' hyperthyroidism and ophthalmopathy.

The source was peripheral blood mononuclear cells (PBMCs), collected at new diagnosis, from a patient treated with antithyroid drugs. The receptors stem from a woman between 18 and 29 years old with Graves disease.

This clonotype was seen more than once but under ten times. This chain uses TRBV15 with TRBJ2-1; TRBD1 is a possible D gene (5 bases). The J call may be faulty, since TRBJ2-5 better matches the DNA end. Germline assignment: CDR1 LNHNV and CDR2 YYDKDF (reference sequence). This CDR3 is 14 amino acids long. The CDR3 spells CATSRGRTLQTQYF. The CDR3 bases are TGTGCCACCAGCAGAGGTCGGACACTTCAGACCCAGTACTTC.

This clonotype was detected ten times or more. The gene calls are TRBV7-3 and TRBJ1-1; D is undetermined. Germline V gene lookup returns CDR1 SGHTA and CDR2 FQGTGA. This CDR3 is 14 amino acids long. Trimming took 5 bases from V and 2 from J, leaving 12 bases between them. The CDR3 protein is CASSPGGVNTEAFF. The CDR3 DNA follows: TGTGCCAGCAGCCCTGGCGGGGTAAACACTGAAGCTTTCTTT. Full variable domain (rest looked up from reference TRBV7-3 and TRBJ1-1): GAGVSQTPSNKVTEKGKYVELRCDPISGHTALYWYRQSLGQGPEFLIYFQGTGAADDSGLPNDRFFAVRPEGSVSTLKIQRTERGDSAVYLCASSPGGVNTEAFFGQGTRLTVV.

In its sample, this clonotype was seen many times. The germline gene is not matched at one end of the junction; a read error may be the cause. The chain has TRBV2 and TRBJ2-1, with 7 bases identical to TRBD2. CDR3 length: 14 residues. The germline gives CDR1 SNHLY, CDR2 FYNNEI. The chain's CDR3 is CASSREAGTNGQFF. The CDR3 DNA reads TGTGCCAGCAGTCGGGAGGCGGGAACAAATGGGCAGTTCTTC.

Ten or more counts support this clonotype. The CDR3 DNA reads as TGTGCCAGCAGTTCCCGGACTAGCGCCTCCTACAATGAGCAGTTCTTC. Protein sequence: CASSSRTSASYNEQFF. V usage is TRBV28 and J usage is TRBJ2-1; TRBD2 aligns across 9 bases. J was trimmed by 0 bases and V by 4 bases; bases with no gene match: 4. CDR3 length: 16 amino acids. CDR1 is MDHEN, CDR2 SYDVKM, per germline.

In its sample, this clonotype was seen once. Since a much larger clone is just one base distant, this may be a read error. This chain joins TRBV6-7 and TRBJ2-1, with TRBD2 as a possible D gene (6 bases). TRBV6-7 is sorted into the ORF group, with uncertain function. V was pared by 2 bases and J by 10 bases, with 15 bases between. This CDR3 spans 14 amino acids. The CDR3 sequence is CASSYRDEDYEQFF. The CDR3 DNA follows: TGTGCCAGCAGTTACCGGGACGAGGACTACGAGCAGTTCTTC.

J is TRBJ1-4 and V is TRBV10-3; perhaps TRBD1 as D (5 bases). Looked up from germline, CDR1 is ENHRY and CDR2 is SYGVKD. The CDR3 consists of 16 residues. Trimming removed 5 bases from V and 5 bases from J, with 18 bases in between. The CDR3 region is CAISRGEGTRNEKLFF. In DNA form, the CDR3 reads TGTGCCATCAGTCGAGGGGAGGGGACCCGAAATGAAAAACTGTTTTTT.

This clonotype appeared a few times. A read error may be the cause here, since a much bigger clone is one base away. V gene TRBV11-3 combines with J gene TRBJ2-3; D might be TRBD2 (6 bases). Germline V CDR1 and CDR2: SGHNT, YENEEA. The CDR3 loop spans 13 amino acids. Here the CDR3 reads CACSLRGKDTQYF. The CDR3 DNA reads as TGTGCCTGCAGCTTGCGCGGGAAAGATACGCAGTATTTT.

This clonotype was detected ten times or more. The genes are TRBV12-3 or TRBV12-4 and TRBJ2-1; 8 bases map to TRBD1. This CDR3 is 11 amino acids long. With V trimmed by 3 bases and J by 15 bases, 4 bases remained unmatched. In nucleotides, the CDR3 is TGTGCCAGCAGTTTGACAGGGGATGCGTTCTTC. It yields the protein CASSLTGDAFF.

This clonotype has a handful of counts. The chain recombines TRBV7-9 with TRBJ2-2, with 7 bases aligning to TRBD1. Germline-derived CDR1 and CDR2 are SEHNR and FQNEAQ (reference sequence). The junction had 9 bases not matched to a gene; V was cut back by 5 bases and J by 3 bases. The CDR3 contains 16 residues. CDR3 nucleotide sequence: TGTGCCAGCAGCCGGGGTACAGGGGCGGACACCGGGGAGCTGTTTTTT. Translating it yields CASSRGTGADTGELFF. Complete variable domain (other parts from reference TRBV7-9 and TRBJ2-2): DTGVSQNPRHKITKRGQNVTFRCDPISEHNRLYWYRQTLGQGPEFLTYFQNEAQLEKSRLLSDRFSAERPKGSFSTLEIQRTEQGDSAMYLCASSRGTGADTGELFFGEGSRLTVL.

CDR3 DNA: TGCAGTGCAACGGGACTAGCGGGATCAGAGACCCAGTACTTC. Its protein is CSATGLAGSETQYF. The V gene is TRBV20-1, the J gene TRBJ2-5; TRBD2 matches at 13 bases. The germline V gene has CDR1 DFQATT and CDR2 SNEGSKA (reference sequence). V trimming: 6 bases; J trimming: 4 bases; junction bases outside the gene matches: 5. This CDR3 comprises 14 residues.

The table lists this clonotype with many counts. This sequence is one base from a far larger clone and is likely a read error. The CDR3 DNA reads TGTGCCAGCAGTTACTATATCGGCGGGAGGGGCTATGAGCAGTACTTC. Translating gives CASSYYIGGRGYEQYF. V gene TRBV6-5 combines with J gene TRBJ2-7; 9 positions match TRBD2. The germline CDR1 and CDR2 sequences are MNHEY and SVGAGI. This CDR3 spans 16 amino acids. J was trimmed by 7 bases and V by 1 base; bases with no gene match: 11.

This clonotype was detected many times. The gene calls are TRBV4-3 and TRBJ1-1, with D maybe TRBD1 (5 bases). The CDR3 has 14 amino acids. Trimming stripped 0 bases from V and 4 bases from J, with 9 bases between. CDR1 and CDR2 (germline): LGHNA, YSLEER. The CDR3 loop reads CASSQDQQGTEAFF. As DNA, the CDR3 is TGCGCCAGCAGCCAAGACCAGCAGGGCACTGAAGCTTTCTTT.

The chain combines TRBV7-2 with TRBJ2-7; the match to TRBD2 covers 8 bases. From germline, CDR1 is SGHTA and CDR2 FQGNSA. V was clipped by 5 bases and J by 4 bases; unmatched bases: 10. This CDR3 spans 15 amino acids. The CDR3: CASSTAGGPQYEQYF. DNA for the CDR3: TGTGCCAGCAGCACGGCGGGAGGACCACAATACGAGCAGTACTTC.

V and J are TRBV7-9 and TRBJ1-2; D is perhaps TRBD1 (6 bases). The ends were cut back, 5 bases at V and 8 bases at J, with 15 bases in the middle. CDR3 length: 13 residues. CDR1 is SEHNR, CDR2 FQNEAQ, per germline (reference sequence). The DNA for the CDR3 is TGTGCCAGCAGCCGTGGTTCAGGGGAAGGCTACACCTTC. Its translation: CASSRGSGEGYTF.

The chain combines TRBV12-3 or TRBV12-4 with TRBJ1-2; D perhaps matches TRBD1 (6 bases). The CDR3 consists of 13 residues. The V gene lost 4 bases and the J gene lost 4 bases, with 10 bases spanning the gap. The CDR3 nucleotides are TGTGCCAGCAGTTCAGGGGCGGTCTATGGCTACACCTTC. It is translated as CASSSGAVYGYTF.

The sample holds a few counts of this clonotype. J is TRBJ2-7 and V is TRBV6-1, with 9 nucleotides matching TRBD2. The CDR3 sequence is 14 residues long. Germline CDR1 MNHNS, CDR2 SASEGT. Trimming took 6 bases from V and 1 from J; bases not matched to a gene: 4. The CDR3 nucleotides read TGTGCCAGCAGGCTAGCGGGACAGTCCTACGAGCAGTACTTC. Protein sequence: CASRLAGQSYEQYF.